This T cell receptor (beta chain) was identified during a study of cytomegalovirus exposure and HLA in healthy donors. On the study more broadly: HLA-typed donors were the source of about 85 million unique TCRs held in an early data release. Points from the study as a whole: A reported reduction in N-insertions relative to the roughly 610-donor mean was seen in an Asian-associated ancestry cluster in a later analysis. The study listed roughly 160 cytomegalovirus-associated TCR beta chains. Exclusion as indistinguishable affected some V segments, including TRBV6-2 and TRBV6-3.

Concerning this clone: Its matching antigen is unknown.

With 60 Vbeta and 13 Jbeta primers, the PCR was carried out. Method: immunoSEQ multiplex PCR; TCRdb's copy keeps in-frame clones and lacks some. The sample includes some 170,000 clones, roughly 74% of them seen just once. The CDR3 consists of 14 residues. CDR1 is SEHNR, CDR2 FQNEAQ, per germline (reference sequence). With V trimmed by 4 bases and J by 9 bases, 8 bases remained unmatched. The origin of this receptor is a female donor in good health and CMV-seronegative. What was sequenced was PBMCs. This chain uses TRBV7-9 with TRBJ2-1, with 8 positions matching TRBD1. For the CDR3, the DNA is TGTGCCAGCAGCTGGAGGCTCAGGGGGCTTGAGCAGTTCTTC. Its protein is CASSWRLRGLEQFF.